The next 31 T cell receptor beta chains were all read from a single sample in a study of early T cells in non-severe SARS-CoV-2 infection. TCRdb reanalysed the 5' RACE reads using MiXCR and keeps one entry per CDR3 protein. The data hold more than 65,000 distinct CDR3 sequences, with approximately 12% observed a single time. Source material: whole blood. These TCRs come from an adult who was a healthcare worker with PCR-confirmed SARS-CoV-2 infection or an uninfected control (not recorded which).

There are many counts of this clonotype. This rearrangement joins TRBV19 to TRBJ1-4, with D possibly being TRBD1 (6 bases). The CDR3 consists of 14 residues. CDR1 and CDR2 from the germline V gene are LNHDA and SQIVND (reference sequence). V dropped 7 bases and J dropped 5 bases, with 14 bases sitting between them. CDR3: CASTPGTGNEKLFF. The CDR3 DNA sequence: TGTGCCAGTACCCCGGGAACAGGGAATGAAAAACTGTTTTTT.

This clonotype came up many times. The chain combines TRBV27 with TRBJ2-7; possibly TRBD1 for D (8 bases). CDR1 and CDR2 from the germline V gene are MNHEY and SMNVEV (reference sequence). V gave up 6 bases and J gave up 3 bases, with 18 bases separating them. CDR3 length: 15 residues. For the CDR3, the DNA is TGTGCCAGCAGCCGCGGGGGACAGGTTAACTACGAGCAGTACTTC. Translation gives CASSRGGQVNYEQYF.

This clonotype was observed at least ten times. V and J are TRBV6-5 and TRBJ2-7; 11 positions match TRBD1. The CDR3 covers 15 residues. V was clipped by 6 bases and J by 5 bases; unmatched bases: 9. Per germline, CDR1 MNHEY and CDR2 SVGAGI. CDR3 DNA sequence: TGTGCCAGCAGCCCAGGACAGGGGGCGTTAGACGAGCAGTACTTC. Amino acids: CASSPGQGALDEQYF.

The sample holds many counts of this clonotype. The V gene is TRBV4-3, the J gene TRBJ1-2; D is ambiguous. CDR3 length: 13 residues. From germline, CDR1 is LGHNA and CDR2 YSLEER. Trimming shortened V by 0 bases and J by 8 bases, and 10 bases separated the two germline ends. CDR3 sequence: CASSQDVNEGYTF. The CDR3 nucleotides read TGCGCCAGCAGCCAAGATGTTAACGAGGGCTACACCTTC.

This clonotype was observed many times. This chain uses TRBV11-2 with TRBJ2-1, with no clear D. V was clipped by 3 bases and J by 4 bases, with 10 bases between them. The CDR3 totals 14 residues. Per the germline V gene, CDR1 is SGHAT and CDR2 is FQNNGV. For the CDR3, the DNA is TGTGCCAGCAGCTTTCTCCGGCTATACAATGAGCAGTTCTTC. It is translated as CASSFLRLYNEQFF.

The table lists this clonotype with many counts. V usage is TRBV12-3 or TRBV12-4 and J usage is TRBJ1-1, with 7 nucleotides matching TRBD1. The CDR3 is made up of 14 amino acids. Germline trimming cut 5 bases from V and 0 bases from J; bases unmatched to any gene: 3. As DNA, the CDR3 is TGTGCCAGCAGTACGACAGGGATGAACACTGAAGCTTTCTTT. This sequence encodes CASSTTGMNTEAFF.

In its sample, this clonotype was seen many times. J is TRBJ2-7 and V is TRBV2; D call uncertain. CDR3 length: 12 amino acids. Germline V gene sequence: CDR1 SNHLY, CDR2 FYNNEI. Trimming removed 3 bases from V and 2 bases from J, with 5 bases in between. CDR3 in amino acids: CASSDTAYEQYF. The CDR3 DNA follows: TGTGCCAGCAGTGATACAGCCTACGAGCAGTACTTC.

This clonotype was picked up many times. This rearrangement joins TRBV10-1 to TRBJ2-7; tentative D call: TRBD1 (6 bases). Germline loops: CDR1 WNHNN, CDR2 SYGVQD (reference sequence). Between the trimmed V and J ends, which lost 9 bases and 0 bases, there was a span of 9 bases. There are 12 residues in the CDR3. CDR3 in amino acids: CASGDNSYEQYF. In nucleotides, the CDR3 is TGCGCCAGTGGGGACAACTCCTACGAGCAGTACTTC.

In this sample, this clonotype turned up many times. Here the CDR3 reads CASSNIPTGSFNYGYTF. The CDR3 nucleotides are TGTGCCAGCAGTAACATCCCGACAGGAAGCTTTAACTATGGCTACACCTTC. The rearrangement links TRBV27 to TRBJ1-2; a weak D match, TRBD1 (6 bases). From germline, CDR1 is MNHEY and CDR2 SMNVEV (reference sequence). V dropped 5 bases and J dropped 1 base, with 20 bases sitting between them. The CDR3 contains 17 residues.

This clonotype was found many times. V and J are TRBV4-2 and TRBJ2-7; unclear D gene. V lost 0 bases and J 4 bases, leaving 10 bases between the germline ends. CDR1 and CDR2 from the germline V gene are LGHNA and YNFKEQ. The CDR3 covers 14 residues. As DNA, the CDR3 is TGTGCCAGCAGCCAAGATGGGCCGCCTTACGAGCAGTACTTC. Its translation: CASSQDGPPYEQYF.

This clonotype was detected many times. CDR3 nucleotide sequence: TGTGCCAGCATACACGCGGGTGGCTACACCTTC. Translating gives CASIHAGGYTF. The genes are TRBV27 and TRBJ1-2; D gene ambiguous. Germline loops: CDR1 MNHEY, CDR2 SMNVEV (reference sequence). V lost 7 bases, J lost 7 bases, and 10 bases lay in between. The CDR3 runs 11 residues.

Many counts were recorded for this clonotype. The CDR3 sequence: CASSPSGGAVDTQYF. The DNA of the CDR3 is TGTGCCAGCAGTCCCAGCGGGGGGGCCGTAGATACGCAGTATTTT. The V gene is TRBV6-2 or TRBV6-3, the J gene TRBJ2-3, with 10 bases identical to TRBD2. J was trimmed by 5 bases and V by 5 bases; bases with no gene match: 7. Looked up from germline, CDR1 is MNHEY and CDR2 is SVGEGT. This CDR3 region has 15 residues.

This clonotype was counted many times. This chain joins TRBV7-8 and TRBJ2-5, with a possible D match to TRBD1 (6 bases). The CDR3 extends over 18 amino acids. V lost 5 bases and J lost 3, with 25 bases in between. The germline V gene encodes CDR1 SGHVS and CDR2 FQNEAQ. The CDR3 nucleotides are TGTGCCAGCAGCCCCTTAGCCATTTCCAGGGGAGCCGAAGAGACCCAGTACTTC. Translated: CASSPLAISRGAEETQYF.

Ten or more counts support this clonotype. The rearrangement uses TRBV12-5 and TRBJ1-5, with 8 bases identical to TRBD1. V was pared by 4 bases and J by 4 bases, with 6 bases of the junction left unmatched. The CDR3 is 15 residues long. Germline-derived CDR1 and CDR2 are LGHNT and FRNRAP. The CDR3 region is CASGWAGTGNQPQHF. The CDR3, as DNA: TGTGCTAGTGGTTGGGCCGGGACAGGTAATCAGCCCCAGCATTTT.

The table lists this clonotype with a few counts. The chain combines TRBV29-1 with TRBJ1-2; 10 positions match TRBD1. V dropped 2 bases and J dropped 3; count of bases not matched to a gene: 3. CDR3 length equals 14 residues. Germline V gives CDR1 SQVTM, CDR2 ANQGSEA. The CDR3, as DNA: TGCAGCGTTGAACTAGGGACAGGGGACTATGGCTACACCTTC. This encodes CSVELGTGDYGYTF.

The table lists this clonotype with many counts. V gene TRBV20-1 combines with J gene TRBJ2-1; TRBD2 matches 7 bases. Per the germline V gene, CDR1 is DFQATT and CDR2 is SNEGSKA (reference sequence). V gave up 4 bases and J gave up 4 bases; unmatched junction bases: 13. The CDR3 length is 16 residues. This CDR3 reads CSATEPRGILYNEQFF. CDR3 in DNA: TGCAGTGCTACAGAGCCGCGGGGGATTTTATACAATGAGCAGTTCTTC.

This clonotype appeared many times. The V gene is TRBV11-2, the J gene TRBJ2-7; D is uncertain. The ends were cut back, 1 base at V and 5 bases at J, with 12 bases in the middle. Germline V gene lookup returns CDR1 SGHAT and CDR2 FQNNGV. There are 14 residues in the CDR3. The CDR3: CASSLAAARHEQYF. The DNA of the CDR3 is TGTGCCAGCAGCTTAGCGGCGGCTAGACACGAGCAGTACTTC.

This clonotype was counted many times. This chain uses TRBV7-9 with TRBJ2-4; D possibly corresponds to TRBD1 (6 bases). This CDR3 has 13 amino acids. V dropped 5 bases and J dropped 8 bases, with 13 bases sitting between them. The germline V gene has CDR1 SEHNR and CDR2 FQNEAQ (reference sequence). The CDR3 is CASSTDSGDIQYF. Here the CDR3 DNA reads TGTGCCAGCAGCACGGACAGCGGAGACATTCAGTACTTC. Looking up the rest from reference TRBV7-9 and TRBJ2-4 gives the full variable domain: DTGVSQNPRHKITKRGQNVTFRCDPISEHNRLYWYRQTLGQGPEFLTYFQNEAQLEKSRLLSDRFSAERPKGSFSTLEIQRTEQGDSAMYLCASSTDSGDIQYFGAGTRLSVL.

This clonotype was seen repeatedly, ten times or more. This chain connects TRBV9 to TRBJ1-5; perhaps TRBD1 as D (6 bases). Between the trimmed V and J ends, which lost 0 bases and 3 bases, there was a span of 10 bases. Germline V gene lookup returns CDR1 SGDLS and CDR2 YYNGEE. The CDR3 length is 15 residues. The CDR3: CASSVGQDYNQPQHF. Written as DNA, the CDR3 is TGTGCCAGCAGCGTAGGACAGGATTACAATCAGCCCCAGCATTTT. Variable domain in full (rest from reference TRBV9 and TRBJ1-5): DSGVTQTPKHLITATGQRVTLRCSPRSGDLSVYWYQQSLDQGLQFLIQYYNGEERAKGNILERFSAQQFPDLHSELNLSSLELGDSALYFCASSVGQDYNQPQHFGDGTRLSIL.

The chain joins TRBV7-9 to TRBJ2-1; the match to TRBD1 covers 8 bases. This CDR3 is built from 13 residues. CDR1 and CDR2 (germline): SEHNR, FQNEAQ (reference sequence). V lost 5 bases and J lost 7; bases outside the gene matches: 4. The CDR3 reads CASSPTGDNEQFF. CDR3 DNA sequence: TGTGCCAGCAGCCCGACAGGGGATAATGAGCAGTTCTTC.

The chain has TRBV20-1 and TRBJ2-7, with 8 positions matching TRBD2. Unmatched junction bases numbered 6, after V lost 3 bases and J lost 2 bases. Germline V lookup: CDR1 DFQATT, CDR2 SNEGSKA (reference sequence). The CDR3 contains 14 residues. The chain's CDR3 is CSASESTSAYEQYF. The CDR3 nucleotides read TGCAGTGCTAGCGAGTCGACTAGCGCCTACGAGCAGTACTTC.

This clonotype was counted at least ten times. The chain joins TRBV5-4 to TRBJ2-5; D unresolved. Trimming left V 0 bases short and J 2 bases short, with 11 bases between. This CDR3 contains 15 residues. Germline V gene sequence: CDR1 SGHNT, CDR2 YYREEE (reference sequence). CDR3: CASSLAKALQETQYF. Here the CDR3 DNA reads TGTGCCAGCAGCTTGGCCAAGGCTCTACAAGAGACCCAGTACTTC. The entire variable domain, with the rest obtained from reference TRBV5-4 and TRBJ2-5, is as follows: ETGVTQSPTHLIKTRGQQVTLRCSSQSGHNTVSWYQQALGQGPQFIFQYYREEENGRGNFPPRFSGLQFPNYSSELNVNALELDDSALYLCASSLAKALQETQYFGPGTRLLVL.

The sample holds a few counts of this clonotype. This sequence joins TRBV7-2 and TRBJ2-3; D possibly corresponds to TRBD1 (5 bases). This CDR3 has 15 residues. With 1 base removed from V and 1 base from J, the gap between germline ends came to 9 bases. Germline V gene sequence: CDR1 SGHTA, CDR2 FQGNSA. The CDR3 DNA is TGTGCCAGCAGCTTAGGGCCAGGGCGCACAGATACGCAGTATTTT. Its protein is CASSLGPGRTDTQYF.

This clonotype was counted at least ten times. The chain combines TRBV27 with TRBJ2-7, with 7 bases aligning to TRBD2. Germline V gene lookup returns CDR1 MNHEY and CDR2 SMNVEV (reference sequence). This CDR3 contains 15 residues. With 3 bases clipped from V and 2 bases from J, the junction kept 7 bases outside the gene matches. The CDR3 region is CASSFVPGGTYEQYF. The CDR3 DNA reads TGTGCCAGCAGTTTCGTTCCCGGGGGGACCTACGAGCAGTACTTC.

In this sample, this clonotype turned up many times. The chain recombines TRBV6-5 with TRBJ2-5; a weak D match, TRBD2 (5 bases). The CDR3 sequence is 13 residues long. CDR1 and CDR2 (germline): MNHEY, SVGAGI. The ends were cut back, 7 bases at V and 2 bases at J, with 11 bases in the middle. CDR3 nucleotides: TGTGCCAGCACCCCTCCGGGGCAAGAGACCCAGTACTTC. As protein: CASTPPGQETQYF.

The chain uses TRBV20-1 and TRBJ2-5, with no clear D. This CDR3 is 11 amino acids long. V was trimmed by 4 bases and J by 5 bases, leaving 8 bases between them. Germline lookup yields CDR1 DFQATT and CDR2 SNEGSKA (reference sequence). CDR3 amino acids: CSATLVETQYF. CDR3 nucleotide sequence: TGCAGTGCTACCCTAGTGGAGACCCAGTACTTC.

This clonotype was recorded many times. V and J are TRBV25-1 and TRBJ2-7, with TRBD1 matching 7 bases. Trimming cost V 4 bases and J 6 bases; bases outside gene matches: 9. The CDR3 loop spans 14 amino acids. The germline V gene encodes CDR1 MGHDK and CDR2 SYGVNS. In DNA, the CDR3 is TGTGCCAGCAGTGGAAGACAGGGATTTCCCGAGCAGTACTTC. It codes for CASSGRQGFPEQYF.

There are many counts of this clonotype. The chain employs TRBV6-2 or TRBV6-3 and TRBJ1-5; 8 bases agree with TRBD1. This CDR3 spans 15 amino acids. Trimming removed 6 bases from V and 5 bases from J; junction bases left unmatched: 9. Germline CDR1 is MNHEY and CDR2 is SVGEGT. The CDR3: CASSPIPGGHQPQHF. The DNA for the CDR3 is TGTGCCAGCAGCCCCATCCCAGGGGGCCATCAGCCCCAGCATTTT.

In its sample, this clonotype was seen many times. This sequence joins TRBV20-1 and TRBJ2-1; 8 bases agree with TRBD2. The CDR3 contains 15 residues. Germline V gives CDR1 DFQATT, CDR2 SNEGSKA (reference sequence). V lost 6 bases and J lost 5; bases outside the gene matches: 12. The CDR3 protein is CSARTSGSRNNEQFF. CDR3 in DNA: TGCAGTGCCCGAACCAGCGGGAGTAGGAACAATGAGCAGTTCTTC.

This clonotype showed up many times. The V gene is TRBV7-6, the J gene TRBJ1-2; possibly TRBD1 for D (5 bases). The CDR3 is made up of 16 amino acids. With 1 base removed from V and 3 bases from J, the gap between germline ends came to 15 bases. CDR1 and CDR2 from the germline V gene are SGHVS and FNYEAQ. DNA of the CDR3: TGTGCCAGCAGCTTAGGCGGGGCAGGGTCTCACTATGGCTACACCTTC. It specifies CASSLGGAGSHYGYTF.

This clonotype was picked up many times. The chain recombines TRBV27 with TRBJ1-5; D unresolved. V was clipped by 5 bases and J by 4 bases, with 12 bases between them. CDR3 size: 14 residues. Germline CDR1 and CDR2: MNHEY and SMNVEV (reference sequence). CDR3 region: CASSGDRENQPQHF. Here the CDR3 DNA reads TGTGCCAGCAGTGGCGATAGGGAAAATCAGCCCCAGCATTTT.